This note documents a single T cell receptor beta chain sequence. The antigen is not known. This specimen comes from a study of radiotherapy plus CTLA-4 blockade in lung cancer. Overall study: In around 17% of patients, objective responses were seen; approximately 34% had disease control.

Germline V lookup: CDR1 MNHEY, CDR2 SMNVEV (reference sequence). Germline trimming cut 2 bases from V and 3 bases from J; bases unmatched to any gene: 9. This CDR3 spans 19 amino acids. Produced via immunoSEQ multiplex PCR; TCRdb's table is partial and in-frame only. Of around 24,000 clones listed, about three quarters are singletons. Study outcomes and limitations: It was early blood T cell clone dynamics, with interferon-beta, that reportedly best predicted response. TCR clones originating in tumors grew in number in blood after radiotherapy plus ipilimumab.

Chemo-refractory metastatic non-small-cell lung cancer patients received focal radiation with ipilimumab CTLA-4 blockade. The sequenced sample was peripheral blood, obtained from a patient treated with radiotherapy plus ipilimumab. This sequence was found in a human donor with non-small cell lung cancer who had stable disease on radiotherapy plus ipilimumab. The chain carries TRBV27 and TRBJ2-3, with 15 bases that match TRBD2. CDR3 coding DNA: TGTGCCAGCAGTTTACACCGGCCCGGGACTAGCGGGAGGACAGATACGCAGTATTTT. Its protein product is CASSLHRPGTSGRTDTQYF.